This TCR beta chain was sequenced in a study of T cell responses to AZD1222 COVID-19 vaccine. General study results and limits: No repertoire was sampled before or during the peak T cell response, only after it. The number of AZD1222 recipients seropositive at baseline was only five to seven. The span of vaccine-associated CD4 TCRs extended across spike, with dominance at 160-218 and 743-854.

Of note for this clone: Its target is not known.

Second-dose intervals near 4 or 12 weeks were combined. Repertoires were generated with immunoSEQ multiplex PCR, while TCRdb's copy carries only in-frame clones and drops some. The table records about 4,600 clones, about nine tenths of them present only once. The receptor was isolated from an adult who received the AZD1222 COVID-19 vaccine. The sequences come from peripheral blood, collected 28 days after the second AZD1222 dose.

The CDR3 DNA sequence: TGTGCCAGCAGCTTCAGAGGCTCTGGGGCCAACGTCCTGACTTTC. Translating it yields CASSFRGSGANVLTF. V and J are TRBV13 and TRBJ2-6, with D uncertain. The length of the CDR3 is 15 residues. The germline CDR1 and CDR2 sequences are PRHDT and FYEKMQ (reference sequence). Trimming shortened V by 3 bases and J by 0 bases, and 6 bases separated the two germline ends.